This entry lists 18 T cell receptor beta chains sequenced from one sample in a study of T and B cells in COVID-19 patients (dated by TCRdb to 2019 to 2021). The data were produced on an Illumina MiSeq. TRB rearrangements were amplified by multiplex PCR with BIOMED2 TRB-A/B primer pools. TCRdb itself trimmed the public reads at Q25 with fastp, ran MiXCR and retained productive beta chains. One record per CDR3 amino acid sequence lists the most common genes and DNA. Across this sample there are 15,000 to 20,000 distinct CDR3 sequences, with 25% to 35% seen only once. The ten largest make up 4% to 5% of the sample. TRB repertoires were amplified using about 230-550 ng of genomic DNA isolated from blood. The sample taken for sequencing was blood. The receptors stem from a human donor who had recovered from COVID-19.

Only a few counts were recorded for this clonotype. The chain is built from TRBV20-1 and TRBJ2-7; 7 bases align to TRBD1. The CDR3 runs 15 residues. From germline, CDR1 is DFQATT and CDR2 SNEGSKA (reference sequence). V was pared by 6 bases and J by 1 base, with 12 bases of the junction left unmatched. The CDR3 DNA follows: TGCAGTGCAACCCCAGGACAGGTCCTATCCTACGAGCAGTACTTC. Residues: CSATPGQVLSYEQYF.

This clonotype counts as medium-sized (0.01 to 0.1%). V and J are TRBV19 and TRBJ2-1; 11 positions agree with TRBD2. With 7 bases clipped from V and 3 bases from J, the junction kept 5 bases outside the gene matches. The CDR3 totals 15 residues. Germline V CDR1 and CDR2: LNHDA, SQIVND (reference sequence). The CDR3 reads CASTPTSGGYNEQFF. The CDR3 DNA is TGTGCCAGTACCCCAACTAGCGGGGGCTACAATGAGCAGTTCTTC.

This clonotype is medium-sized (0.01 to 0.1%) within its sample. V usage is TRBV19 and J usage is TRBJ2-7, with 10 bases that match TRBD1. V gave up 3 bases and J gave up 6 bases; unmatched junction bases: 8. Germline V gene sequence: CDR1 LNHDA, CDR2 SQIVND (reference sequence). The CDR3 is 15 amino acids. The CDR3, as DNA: TGTGCCAGTAGTATGTTATCGGACAGGGGGTCCGAGCAGTACTTC. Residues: CASSMLSDRGSEQYF.

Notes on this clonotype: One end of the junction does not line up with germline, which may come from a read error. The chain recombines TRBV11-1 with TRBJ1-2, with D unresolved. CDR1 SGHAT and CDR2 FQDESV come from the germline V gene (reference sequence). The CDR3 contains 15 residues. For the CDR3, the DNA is TGCGCCAGCAGCCAAGATAGGAGTACTAACTATGGCTACACCTTC. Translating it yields CASSQDRSTNYGYTF. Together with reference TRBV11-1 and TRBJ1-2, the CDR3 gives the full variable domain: EAEVAQSPRYKITEKSQAVAFWCDPISGHATLYWYRQILGQGPELLVQFQDESVVDDSQLPKDRFSAERLKGVDSTLKIQPAELGDSAMYLCASSQDRSTNYGYTFGSGTRLTVV.

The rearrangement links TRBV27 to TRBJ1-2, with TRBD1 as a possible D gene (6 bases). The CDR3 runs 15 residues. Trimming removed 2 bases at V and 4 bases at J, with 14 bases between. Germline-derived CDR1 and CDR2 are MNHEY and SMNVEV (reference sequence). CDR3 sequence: CASSLTPGASYGYTF. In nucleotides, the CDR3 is TGTGCCAGCAGTTTAACTCCGGGGGCGAGCTATGGCTACACCTTC.

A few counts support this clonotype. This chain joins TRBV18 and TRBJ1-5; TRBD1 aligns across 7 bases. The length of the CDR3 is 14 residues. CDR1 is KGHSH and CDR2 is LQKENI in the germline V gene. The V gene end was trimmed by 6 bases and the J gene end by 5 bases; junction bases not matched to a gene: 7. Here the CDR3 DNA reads TGTGCCAGCTCTCTTACAGGGGAAGATCAGCCCCAGCATTTT. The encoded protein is CASSLTGEDQPQHF.

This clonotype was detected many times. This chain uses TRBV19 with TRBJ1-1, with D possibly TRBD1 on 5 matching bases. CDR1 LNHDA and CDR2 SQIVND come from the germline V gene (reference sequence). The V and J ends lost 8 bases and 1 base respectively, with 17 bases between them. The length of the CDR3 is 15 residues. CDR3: CASLIGQGSNTEAFF. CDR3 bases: TGTGCCAGTCTTATAGGCCAGGGATCGAACACTGAAGCTTTCTTT.

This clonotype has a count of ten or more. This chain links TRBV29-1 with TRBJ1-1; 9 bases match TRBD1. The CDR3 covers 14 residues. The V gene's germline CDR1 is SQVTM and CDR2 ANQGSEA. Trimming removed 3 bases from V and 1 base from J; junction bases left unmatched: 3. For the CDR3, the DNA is TGCAGCGTTGAGAGGGACAGGGCGAACACTGAAGCTTTCTTT. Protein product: CSVERDRANTEAFF.

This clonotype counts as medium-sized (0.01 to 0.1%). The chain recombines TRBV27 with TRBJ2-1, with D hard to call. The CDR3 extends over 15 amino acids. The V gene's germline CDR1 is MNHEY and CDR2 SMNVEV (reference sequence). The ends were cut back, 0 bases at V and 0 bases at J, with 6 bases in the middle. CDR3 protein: CASSLSMGSYNEQFF. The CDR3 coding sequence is TGTGCCAGCAGTTTATCGATGGGCTCCTACAATGAGCAGTTCTTC.

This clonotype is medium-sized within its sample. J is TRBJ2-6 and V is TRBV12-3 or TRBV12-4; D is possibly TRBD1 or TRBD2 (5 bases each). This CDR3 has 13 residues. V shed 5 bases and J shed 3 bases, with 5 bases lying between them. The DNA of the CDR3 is TGTGCCAGCAGTGGGGGTGGGGCCAACGTCCTGACTTTC. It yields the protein CASSGGGANVLTF.

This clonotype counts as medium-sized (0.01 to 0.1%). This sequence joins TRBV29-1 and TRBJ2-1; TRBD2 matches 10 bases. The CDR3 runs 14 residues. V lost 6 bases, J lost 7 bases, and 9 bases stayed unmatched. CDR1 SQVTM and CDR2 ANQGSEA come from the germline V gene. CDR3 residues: CSVDTSGNRNEQFF. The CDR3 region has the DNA TGCAGCGTCGATACTAGCGGGAACAGGAATGAGCAGTTCTTC.

The CDR3 coding sequence is TGCAGTGCTAGAGTCCTTCCAACAGTGGCCTCCTATAATTCACCCCTCCACTTT. Translation gives CSARVLPTVASYNSPLHF. The chain combines TRBV20-1 with TRBJ1-6, with unresolved D. This CDR3 comprises 18 residues. Trimming cost V 1 base and J 0 bases, with 16 bases left between them. In germline, CDR1 is DFQATT, CDR2 SNEGSKA (reference sequence).

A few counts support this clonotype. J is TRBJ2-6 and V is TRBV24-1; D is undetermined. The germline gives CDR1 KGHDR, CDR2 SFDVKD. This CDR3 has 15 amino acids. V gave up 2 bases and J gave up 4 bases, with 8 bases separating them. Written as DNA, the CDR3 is TGTGCCACCAGTGATTACAGTGAGGGGGCCAACGTCCTGACTTTC. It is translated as CATSDYSEGANVLTF.

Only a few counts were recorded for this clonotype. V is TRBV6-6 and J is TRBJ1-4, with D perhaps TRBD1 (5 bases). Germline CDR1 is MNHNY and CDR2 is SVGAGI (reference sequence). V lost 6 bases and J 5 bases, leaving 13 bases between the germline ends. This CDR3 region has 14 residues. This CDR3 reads CASRDHGGNEKLFF. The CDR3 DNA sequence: TGTGCCAGCAGGGATCATGGGGGGAATGAAAAACTGTTTTTT.

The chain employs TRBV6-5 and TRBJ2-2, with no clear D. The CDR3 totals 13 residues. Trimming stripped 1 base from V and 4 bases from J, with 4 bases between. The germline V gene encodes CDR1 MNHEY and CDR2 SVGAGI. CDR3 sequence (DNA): TGTGCCAGCAGTTACTTGTTCACCGGGGAGCTGTTTTTT. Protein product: CASSYLFTGELFF.

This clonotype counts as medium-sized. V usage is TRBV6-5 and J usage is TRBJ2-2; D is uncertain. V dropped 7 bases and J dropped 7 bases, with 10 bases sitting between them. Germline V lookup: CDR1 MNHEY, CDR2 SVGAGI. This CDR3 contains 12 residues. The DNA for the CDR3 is TGTGCCAGCACCCCAACTGGCGGGGAGCTGTTTTTT. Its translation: CASTPTGGELFF.

The CDR3 loop reads CASKTRVNPTEAFF. The CDR3 DNA reads TGCGCCAGCAAAACCAGGGTCAACCCCACTGAAGCTTTCTTT. The chain links TRBV4-3 to TRBJ1-1; D is perhaps TRBD1 (5 bases). The CDR3 is 14 residues long. Germline-derived CDR1 and CDR2 are LGHNA and YSLEER. V shed 7 bases and J shed 4 bases, with 16 bases lying between them.

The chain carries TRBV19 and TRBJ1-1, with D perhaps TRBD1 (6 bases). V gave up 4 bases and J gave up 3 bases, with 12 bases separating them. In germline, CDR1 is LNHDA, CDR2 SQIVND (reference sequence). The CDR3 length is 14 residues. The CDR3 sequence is CASSRRTADTEAFF. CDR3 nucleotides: TGTGCCAGTAGTAGAAGGACAGCCGACACTGAAGCTTTCTTT.